This TCR beta chain is from a study of vaccination and CD4 T cells after COVID-19. The Oncomine TCR Beta short-read assay generated sequence data from the DNA of cultured CD4+ T cells. TCRdb re-called the PCR reads through MiXCR, storing one row per CDR3 protein. The sample has fewer than 11,000 distinct CDR3 sequences, approximately 60% seen once. Germline V gene sequence: CDR1 LNHDA, CDR2 SQIVND (reference sequence). The ends were cut back, 9 bases at V and 9 bases at J, with 18 bases in the middle. The CDR3 is 14 amino acids. Described treatment: approximately 9-day PBMC culture with coronavirus spike peptide pools or control peptides (ViraFEST assay). This clonotype was observed a handful of times. Antigen specificity is unknown.

The chain couples TRBV19 to TRBJ1-6, with D possibly being TRBD1 (5 bases). Input material: CD4+ T cells from blood, cultured in vitro. The clonotype originates from a human donor who had recovered from COVID-19. The CDR3 spells CASWARDVGSPLHF. CDR3 nucleotides: TGTGCCAGCTGGGCTCGGGACGTTGGTTCACCCCTCCACTTT.